This T cell receptor (beta chain) was captured by sequencing in a study of naive and memory T cell subsets. Both TRBC1 and TRBC2 were covered by a beta constant-region primer of two equimolar oligonucleotides. The ligated cDNA underwent four PCR rounds using SP2 and nested alpha and beta constant-region primers. From the UMI-ligation and nested PCR reads, TCRdb called clonotypes with MiXCR, one entry per CDR3 protein. The sample lists tens of thousands of distinct CDR3 sequences, over 10% occurring once. Findings and limits, study-wide: Over 85% of naive TCR sequences appeared only once after error correction, unlike memory subsets.

Notes on this clonotype: Its antigen is undetermined.

This CDR3 comprises 13 residues. Germline-derived CDR1 and CDR2 are SGHRS and YFSETQ. Trimming pared 2 bases from V and 2 bases from J, leaving 6 bases between. The receptor comes from a human donor in good health. Sequences were obtained from central memory CD4+ T cells from blood. This chain links TRBV5-1 with TRBJ2-3, with D unresolved. CDR3 sequence reads: CASSFQPTDTQYF. CDR3 DNA: TGCGCCAGCAGCTTCCAACCCACAGATACGCAGTATTTT.